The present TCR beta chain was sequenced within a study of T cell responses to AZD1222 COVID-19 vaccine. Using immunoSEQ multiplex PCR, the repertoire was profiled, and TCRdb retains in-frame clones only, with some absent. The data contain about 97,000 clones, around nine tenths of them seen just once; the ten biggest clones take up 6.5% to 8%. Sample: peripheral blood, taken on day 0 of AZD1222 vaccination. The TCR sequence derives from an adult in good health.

The DNA of the CDR3 is TGTGCCACCAGTGATTCAGCGGGGCTTACCTACGAGCAGTACTTC. It codes for CATSDSAGLTYEQYF. The chain uses TRBV24-1 and TRBJ2-7, with TRBD2 identical over 7 bases. CDR3 length: 15 amino acids. V was pared by 2 bases and J by 2 bases, with 5 bases of the junction left unmatched. The V gene's germline CDR1 is KGHDR and CDR2 SFDVKD.